The T cell receptor beta chain described here comes from a study of control samples from healthy donors and cancer patients. CDR1 and CDR2 (germline): SGDLS, YYNGEE. V was cut by 1 base and J by 3 bases, with 13 bases left in between. The CDR3 runs to 15 residues. The table came from immunoSEQ multiplex PCR; TCRdb's copy has only in-frame clones and leaves some out. The data hold 84,000 or so clones, with 90% to 95% observed a single time. This chain joins TRBV9 and TRBJ1-1, with TRBD1 as a possible D gene (5 bases). The sample was blood. This sequence was found in a man in his forties or fifties in good health. The CDR3 is CASSVRRGSYTEAFF. The CDR3 nucleotides read TGTGCCAGCAGCGTACGAAGGGGATCTTACACTGAAGCTTTCTTT.